This T cell receptor (beta chain) is from a study of PD-L1 blockade in urothelial cancer. The overall study: About 85% of the 29 patients were men with bladder-origin urothelial cancer. Blood gave a median 141,255 T cells. Findings and caveats of the study: Tumor-associated blood clones were expanded more by durable-benefit patients at 3 weeks.

Data came from immunoSEQ multiplex PCR; TCRdb stores just in-frame clones and leaves some out. The sample lists about 95,000 clones; around 86% were seen once. Germline trimming cut 2 bases from V and 5 bases from J; bases unmatched to any gene: 6. Germline V gene lookup returns CDR1 MDHEN and CDR2 SYDVKM. This CDR3 spans 14 amino acids. Time point specified: pretreatment peripheral blood. A word on this clone: Its specificity is unknown.

This TCR was sampled from a man aged 55-75 years with urothelial cancer. The specimen comprised PBMCs, sampled around atezolizumab (anti-PD-L1) treatment. This chain connects TRBV28 to TRBJ2-7; 7 bases map to TRBD1. This CDR3 is CASSLTGVNDEQYF. The DNA of the CDR3 is TGTGCCAGCAGTTTAACAGGGGTTAATGACGAGCAGTACTTC.